Each of the 15 T cell receptor beta chains below was sequenced from the same sample in a study of blood T cell repertoires in COVID-19. Sequencing used immunoSEQ multiplex PCR; TCRdb keeps in-frame clones, though not all of them. The sample carries nearly 15,000 clones, roughly 90% recorded once. The sequenced sample was peripheral blood. Every receptor here comes from a human donor in a cohort sampled during active COVID-19.

This clone was recorded once. The rearrangement uses TRBV7-2 and TRBJ1-1; 11 nucleotides agree with TRBD1. CDR1 is SGHTA and CDR2 is FQGNSA in the germline V gene. CDR3 length: 16 amino acids. J gave up 5 bases and V 6 bases, and 11 bases lay outside the gene matches. The CDR3 loop reads CASRSSGTGGLTEAFF. CDR3 coding DNA: TGTGCCAGCAGGTCTTCCGGGACAGGGGGACTGACTGAAGCTTTCTTT.

The V call is TRBV9, the J call TRBJ1-1; tentatively, D is TRBD1 (6 bases). In germline, CDR1 is SGDLS, CDR2 YYNGEE. V was cut by 3 bases and J by 1 base, with 10 bases left in between. This CDR3 contains 14 residues. For the CDR3, the DNA is TGTGCCAGCAGCGGCGAGACAGGGAACACTGAAGCTTTCTTT. Protein: CASSGETGNTEAFF.

J is TRBJ2-3 and V is TRBV27; D might be TRBD2 (6 bases). Trimming removed 4 bases at V and 1 base at J, with 12 bases between. In germline, CDR1 is MNHEY, CDR2 SMNVEV (reference sequence). The CDR3 is 15 amino acids. The CDR3 loop is CASSSLPGGTDTQYF. The CDR3 nucleotides read TGTGCCAGCAGTTCCCTCCCGGGGGGCACAGATACGCAGTATTTT.

V and J are TRBV6-5 and TRBJ2-3; D is unresolved. The CDR3 runs to 13 residues. Germline CDR1 is MNHEY and CDR2 is SVGAGI. The V end lost 6 bases, the J end lost 2 bases, and 9 bases lay between the germline ends. The CDR3 loop is CASSRSLTDTQYF. The CDR3 bases are TGTGCCAGCAGCCGGTCGCTCACAGATACGCAGTATTTT.

The chain is built from TRBV19 and TRBJ1-2; D remains unclear. Germline lookup yields CDR1 LNHDA and CDR2 SQIVND (reference sequence). V was shortened by 4 bases and J by 0 bases, with 9 bases between the two germline ends. This CDR3 spans 14 amino acids. DNA for the CDR3: TGTGCCAGTAGTAGGGCCGCTACTAACTATGGCTACACCTTC. Translating it yields CASSRAATNYGYTF.

This chain links TRBV11-2 with TRBJ1-6; 7 bases are shared with TRBD1. V shed 0 bases, J shed 9 bases, and the junction held 2 bases outside the gene matches. Per germline, CDR1 SGHAT and CDR2 FQNNGV. The CDR3 covers 14 residues. CDR3 protein: CASSLEQGGSPLHF. The CDR3 DNA is TGTGCCAGCAGCTTAGAGCAGGGGGGTTCACCCCTCCACTTT.

The count of this clone is one. CDR3 region: CASSLDYGAYNEQFF. The CDR3 nucleotides are TGTGCCAGCAGCTTAGATTATGGGGCTTACAATGAGCAGTTCTTC. The rearrangement uses TRBV11-2 and TRBJ2-1; D perhaps matches TRBD1 (5 bases). Per germline, CDR1 SGHAT and CDR2 FQNNGV. The ends were cut back, 0 bases at V and 4 bases at J, with 10 bases in the middle. The CDR3 length is 15 residues.

This CDR3 is CASSQAGLALVTGELFF. CDR3 nucleotide sequence: TGTGCCAGCAGCCAAGCGGGACTAGCGCTGGTCACCGGGGAGCTGTTTTTT. The V and J genes are TRBV3-1 (or the pseudogene TRBV3-2) and TRBJ2-2; 10 nucleotides line up with TRBD2. This CDR3 spans 17 amino acids. The germline CDR1 and CDR2 sequences are LGHDT and YNNKEL (reference sequence). V dropped 1 base and J dropped 4; count of bases not matched to a gene: 6.

This clone occurred once. CDR3 protein: CASSPRDRYSNQPQHF. CDR3 nucleotide sequence: TGTGCCAGCTCACCAAGGGACAGGTATAGCAATCAGCCCCAGCATTTT. The chain couples TRBV18 to TRBJ1-5, with 8 positions matching TRBD1. The J segment lost 0 bases and the V segment lost 2 bases, leaving 3 bases of the junction unmatched. The CDR3 runs to 16 residues. Germline V gene lookup returns CDR1 KGHSH and CDR2 LQKENI.

The genes are TRBV5-1 and TRBJ2-3; D gene uncertain. V dropped 5 bases and J dropped 2 bases, with 6 bases sitting between them. CDR3 length: 12 residues. Germline values: CDR1 SGHRS, CDR2 YFSETQ. CDR3 nucleotide sequence: TGCGCCAGCAGTACAGACACAGATACGCAGTATTTT. Translated: CASSTDTDTQYF.

The rearrangement uses TRBV2 and TRBJ2-3; a weak D match, TRBD1 (5 bases). The V gene's germline CDR1 is SNHLY and CDR2 FYNNEI. The V gene lost 2 bases and the J gene lost 8 bases, with 8 bases spanning the gap. This CDR3 region has 12 residues. The DNA of the CDR3 is TGTGCCAGCAGTGAAAGGGGCGGTACGCAGTATTTT. This sequence encodes CASSERGGTQYF.

The rearrangement links TRBV27 to TRBJ2-7, with D possibly being TRBD1 (6 bases). The V end lost 5 bases, the J end lost 10 bases, and 12 bases lay between the germline ends. The CDR3 is made up of 11 amino acids. CDR1 and CDR2 (germline): MNHEY, SMNVEV (reference sequence). DNA of the CDR3: TGTGCCAGCAGTAGAAACAGGGTACAGTACTTC. As protein: CASSRNRVQYF.

The rearrangement uses TRBV7-6 and TRBJ1-1; possible D gene TRBD1, 5 bases. This CDR3 is built from 15 residues. CDR1 is SGHVS, CDR2 FNYEAQ, per germline. The ends were cut back, 5 bases at V and 1 base at J, with 14 bases in the middle. The DNA of the CDR3 is TGTGCCAGCAGCCGGACACGGACCGGGAACACTGAAGCTTTCTTT. Residues: CASSRTRTGNTEAFF.

This chain uses TRBV7-8 with TRBJ1-1; D might be TRBD1 (6 bases). CDR1 SGHVS and CDR2 FQNEAQ come from the germline V gene. Between the trimmed V and J ends, which lost 1 base and 4 bases, there was a span of 10 bases. The CDR3 sequence is 14 residues long. CDR3 nucleotides: TGTGCCAGCAGCTTAGACAGGGTGGGCACTGAAGCTTTCTTT. It translates to CASSLDRVGTEAFF.

The V and J genes are TRBV7-2 and TRBJ1-1; 8 bases align to TRBD1. Germline V lookup: CDR1 SGHTA, CDR2 FQGNSA. J was trimmed by 1 base and V by 3 bases; bases with no gene match: 7. The CDR3 has 16 amino acids. In DNA, the CDR3 is TGTGCCAGCAGCTTCGGACAGGGATGGGGGAACACTGAAGCTTTCTTT. Protein: CASSFGQGWGNTEAFF.